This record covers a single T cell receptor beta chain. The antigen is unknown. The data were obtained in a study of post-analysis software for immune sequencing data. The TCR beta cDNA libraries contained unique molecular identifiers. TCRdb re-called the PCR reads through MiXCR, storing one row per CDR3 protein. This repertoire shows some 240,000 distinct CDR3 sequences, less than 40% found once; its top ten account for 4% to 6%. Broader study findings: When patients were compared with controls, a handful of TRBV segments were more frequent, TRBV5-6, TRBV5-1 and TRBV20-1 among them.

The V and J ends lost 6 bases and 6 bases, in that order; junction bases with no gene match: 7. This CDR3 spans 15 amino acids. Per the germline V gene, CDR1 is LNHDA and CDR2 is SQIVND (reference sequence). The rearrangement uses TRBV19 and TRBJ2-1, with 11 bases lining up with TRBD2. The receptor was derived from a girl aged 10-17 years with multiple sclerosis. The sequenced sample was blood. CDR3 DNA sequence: TGTGCCAGTAGGGCGACTAGCGGGACGTTCAATGAGCAGTTCTTC. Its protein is CASRATSGTFNEQFF.